Listed below are T cell receptor beta chains from one sample, sequenced in a study of OX40 agonist ivuxolimab in advanced cancers. The table came from immunoSEQ multiplex PCR; TCRdb's copy has only in-frame clones and leaves some out. Found here are over 70,000 clones, 70% to 90% of them singletons; the top ten hold 0.25% to 0.35%. Source: CD4+ or CD8+ T cells sorted from blood, taken in a trial of the OX40 agonist ivuxolimab. Receptor source: an adult with an advanced solid tumor such as melanoma, head and neck, liver or kidney cancer. CDR3s include the opening cysteine and the closing phenylalanine or tryptophan. Fields, in order: clone size, V gene, D gene, J gene, CDR3 protein, CDR3 DNA. A D gene is named only where the DNA matches it firmly. Part of the rows lack a size; the others show once, few, many or a class for expanded clones.

size: .
V: TRBV6-1
D: .
J: TRBJ1-6
CDR3: CASSEIGGSPTPLHF
DNA: TGTGCCAGCAGTGAAATCGGCGGGTCTCCGACACCCCTCCACTTT

size: .
V: TRBV6-5
D: .
J: TRBJ2-5
CDR3: CASSYIETQYF
DNA: TGTGCCAGCAGTTATATTGAGACCCAGTACTTC

size: .
V: TRBV19
D: TRBD2
J: TRBJ2-3
CDR3: CASGLLAGIDTQYF
DNA: TGTGCCAGTGGGCTACTAGCGGGTATAGATACGCAGTATTTT

size: few
V: TRBV5-1
D: .
J: TRBJ2-6
CDR3: CASSLITQGSGANVLTF
DNA: TGCGCCAGCAGCTTAATAACTCAGGGCTCTGGGGCCAACGTCCTGACTTTC

size: .
V: TRBV9
D: .
J: TRBJ2-1
CDR3: CASSGDGAQFF
DNA: TGTGCCAGCAGTGGCGATGGGGCGCAGTTCTTC

size: .
V: TRBV2
D: .
J: TRBJ2-7
CDR3: CASMMGTDYEQYF
DNA: TGTGCCAGCATGATGGGGACGGACTACGAGCAGTACTTC

size: .
V: TRBV6-5
D: .
J: TRBJ1-5
CDR3: CASSYTTGRVSF
DNA: TGTGCCAGCAGTTACACCACAGGGAGGGTTTCTTTT

size: .
V: TRBV10-3
D: TRBD2
J: TRBJ2-5
CDR3: CAISGTSGGETQYF
DNA: TGTGCCATCAGTGGGACTAGCGGTGGGGAGACCCAGTACTTC

size: .
V: TRBV11-2
D: .
J: TRBJ2-7
CDR3: CASSLAGAYEQYF
DNA: TGTGCCAGCAGCTTAGCGGGGGCCTACGAGCAGTACTTC

size: .
V: TRBV7-6
D: .
J: TRBJ1-3
CDR3: CASSLGGGSGNTIYF
DNA: TGTGCCAGCAGCTTAGGAGGAGGCTCTGGAAACACCATATATTTT

size: .
V: TRBV27
D: .
J: TRBJ1-5
CDR3: CASSTTGGNQPQHF
DNA: TGTGCCAGCAGTACTACCGGGGGCAATCAGCCCCAGCATTTT

size: .
V: TRBV11-1
D: .
J: TRBJ2-3
CDR3: CASSLVTGSSTDTQYF
DNA: TGTGCCAGCAGCTTAGTGACAGGATCTAGCACAGATACGCAGTATTTT

size: .
V: TRBV7-2
D: .
J: TRBJ2-5
CDR3: CASSLWQGGETQYF
DNA: TGTGCCAGCAGCTTATGGCAGGGAGGAGAGACCCAGTACTTC

size: .
V: TRBV11-2
D: .
J: TRBJ1-6
CDR3: CASSFDSPSYNSPLHF
DNA: TGTGCCAGCAGCTTCGACAGTCCCTCCTATAATTCACCCCTCCACTTT

size: .
V: TRBV7-9
D: .
J: TRBJ2-3
CDR3: CASSHRDLHTDTQYF
DNA: TGTGCCAGCAGCCACCGGGACCTGCACACAGATACGCAGTATTTT

size: .
V: TRBV11-2
D: TRBD2
J: TRBJ2-3
CDR3: CASRNSGGTDTQYF
DNA: TGTGCCAGCAGGAATTCGGGGGGGACAGATACGCAGTATTTT

size: once
V: TRBV11-2
D: TRBD1
J: TRBJ2-1
CDR3: CASSSYRGIYNEQFF
DNA: TGTGCCAGCAGCTCTTACAGGGGAATCTACAATGAGCAGTTCTTC

size: .
V: TRBV2
D: .
J: TRBJ2-5
CDR3: CASRSLGETQYF
DNA: TGTGCCAGCAGAAGTTTGGGGGAGACCCAGTACTTC

size: .
V: TRBV14
D: .
J: TRBJ2-7
CDR3: CASSHRTVTYEQYF
DNA: TGTGCCAGCAGCCACAGGACCGTTACCTACGAGCAGTACTTC

size: .
V: TRBV6-1
D: .
J: TRBJ1-1
CDR3: CASRDWGQNTEAFF
DNA: TGTGCCAGCAGGGACTGGGGGCAAAACACTGAAGCTTTCTTT

size: .
V: TRBV6-1
D: TRBD2
J: TRBJ2-1
CDR3: CASGWTSGGANEQFF
DNA: TGTGCCAGCGGATGGACTAGCGGGGGGGCAAATGAGCAGTTCTTC

size: few
V: TRBV7-8
D: .
J: TRBJ2-7
CDR3: CASSLVAGTGEQYF
DNA: TGTGCCAGCAGCTTAGTCGCTGGGACCGGCGAGCAGTACTTC

size: .
V: TRBV10-2
D: .
J: TRBJ2-3
CDR3: CASSEGLSTDTQYF
DNA: TGCGCCAGCAGTGAGGGGCTATCGACAGATACGCAGTATTTT

size: .
V: TRBV2
D: TRBD1
J: TRBJ1-5
CDR3: CASRARGQGNQPQHF
DNA: TGTGCCAGCAGAGCCAGGGGACAGGGCAATCAGCCCCAGCATTTT

size: .
V: TRBV11-3
D: .
J: TRBJ2-2
CDR3: CASSLAGSNTGELFF
DNA: TGTGCCAGCAGCTTGGCAGGATCGAACACCGGGGAGCTGTTTTTT

size: .
V: TRBV6-1
D: .
J: TRBJ1-2
CDR3: CASRATDNYGYTF
DNA: TGTGCCAGCAGAGCCACAGATAACTATGGCTACACCTTC

size: .
V: TRBV11-2
D: .
J: TRBJ2-7
CDR3: CASSPARSAYEQYF
DNA: TGTGCCAGCAGTCCCGCGAGGTCCGCCTACGAGCAGTACTTC

size: .
V: TRBV7-8
D: TRBD1
J: TRBJ1-5
CDR3: CASSLVGGQGGSNQPQHF
DNA: TGTGCCAGCAGCTTAGTTGGGGGACAGGGTGGAAGCAATCAGCCCCAGCATTTT

size: .
V: TRBV5-1
D: TRBD1
J: TRBJ2-5
CDR3: CASSLGQGVETQYF
DNA: TGCGCCAGCAGCTTGGGACAGGGTGTAGAGACCCAGTACTTC

size: .
V: TRBV19
D: TRBD1
J: TRBJ2-2
CDR3: CASTSGQGFTGELFF
DNA: TGTGCCAGTACATCGGGACAGGGGTTCACCGGGGAGCTGTTTTTT

size: .
V: TRBV29-1
D: TRBD1
J: TRBJ1-1
CDR3: CSVAPQGTSTEAFF
DNA: TGCAGCGTTGCCCCACAGGGGACCTCCACTGAAGCTTTCTTT

size: .
V: TRBV4-1
D: TRBD1
J: TRBJ2-2
CDR3: CASSPDPFRDRVSGELFF
DNA: TGCGCCAGCAGTCCCGATCCTTTCCGGGACAGGGTTTCCGGGGAGCTGTTTTTT

size: .
V: TRBV4-2
D: TRBD2
J: TRBJ2-1
CDR3: CASSQAPLAGGLEQFF
DNA: TGTGCCAGCAGCCAAGCCCCCCTAGCGGGGGGGCTTGAGCAGTTCTTC

size: .
V: TRBV7-6
D: .
J: TRBJ2-7
CDR3: CASSFGQDLAYEQYF
DNA: TGTGCCAGCAGCTTCGGCCAAGACCTGGCGTACGAGCAGTACTTC

size: few
V: TRBV10-3
D: TRBD1
J: TRBJ2-2
CDR3: CAISESRTGTPGELFF
DNA: TGTGCCATCAGTGAGTCGAGGACAGGGACCCCCGGGGAGCTGTTTTTT

size: .
V: TRBV6-6
D: TRBD1
J: TRBJ2-2
CDR3: CASREDRRNTGELFF
DNA: TGTGCCAGCAGAGAGGACAGGAGAAACACCGGGGAGCTGTTTTTT

size: .
V: TRBV6-5
D: .
J: TRBJ1-2
CDR3: CASTPGAVRGYGYTF
DNA: TGTGCCAGCACTCCCGGGGCGGTACGTGGCTATGGCTACACCTTC

size: .
V: TRBV19
D: TRBD2
J: TRBJ2-3
CDR3: CATRGDHTDTQYF
DNA: TGTGCCACCCGGGGGGACCACACAGATACGCAGTATTTT

size: .
V: TRBV2
D: .
J: TRBJ1-6
CDR3: CASTPVGPSYNSPLHF
DNA: TGTGCCAGCACTCCCGTGGGCCCTTCCTATAATTCACCCCTCCACTTT

size: .
V: TRBV7-8
D: TRBD1
J: TRBJ2-3
CDR3: CASSLVGQGVDTQYF
DNA: TGTGCCAGCAGCTTAGTCGGACAGGGTGTAGATACGCAGTATTTT

size: .
V: TRBV6-5
D: .
J: TRBJ2-7
CDR3: CASWGSNEQYF
DNA: TGTGCCAGCTGGGGAAGTAATGAGCAGTACTTC

size: once
V: TRBV7-2
D: TRBD1
J: TRBJ1-2
CDR3: CASSLGPGQEYGYTF
DNA: TGTGCCAGCAGCTTAGGACCGGGACAGGAATACGGCTACACCTTC